This T cell receptor beta chain came from a study of blood T cell dynamics during melanoma immunotherapy. Study-level background: Patients with metastatic melanoma got pembrolizumab or nivolumab-ipilimumab as first-line care.

Method: immunoSEQ multiplex PCR; TCRdb's copy keeps in-frame clones and lacks some. This table has 17,000 or so clones, around 83% appearing once. Findings and caveats of the study: It remained unknown if the driving T cell clones were melanoma-specific.

As to time point: pre-treatment baseline. The CDR3 extends over 17 amino acids. V was trimmed by 4 bases and J by 2 bases, leaving 16 bases between them. The V gene's germline CDR1 is SGHDT and CDR2 YYEEEE. Turning to this clone: Its antigen is not known.

V usage is TRBV5-6 and J usage is TRBJ2-6, with a weak D call TRBD2 (7 bases). The sample in question was blood, obtained from a patient treated with checkpoint blockade. This sequence originates from a human donor with melanoma. The CDR3 loop reads CASSPVAGAPGANVLTF. The CDR3, as DNA: TGTGCCAGCAGCCCGGTTGCGGGGGCCCCTGGGGCCAACGTCCTGACTTTC. The full variable domain, its missing parts supplied by reference TRBV5-6 and TRBJ2-6, is DAGVTQSPTHLIKTRGQQVTLRCSPKSGHDTVSWYQQALGQGPQFIFQYYEEEERQRGNFPDRFSGHQFPNYSSELNVNALLLGDSALYLCASSPVAGAPGANVLTFGAGSRLTVL.